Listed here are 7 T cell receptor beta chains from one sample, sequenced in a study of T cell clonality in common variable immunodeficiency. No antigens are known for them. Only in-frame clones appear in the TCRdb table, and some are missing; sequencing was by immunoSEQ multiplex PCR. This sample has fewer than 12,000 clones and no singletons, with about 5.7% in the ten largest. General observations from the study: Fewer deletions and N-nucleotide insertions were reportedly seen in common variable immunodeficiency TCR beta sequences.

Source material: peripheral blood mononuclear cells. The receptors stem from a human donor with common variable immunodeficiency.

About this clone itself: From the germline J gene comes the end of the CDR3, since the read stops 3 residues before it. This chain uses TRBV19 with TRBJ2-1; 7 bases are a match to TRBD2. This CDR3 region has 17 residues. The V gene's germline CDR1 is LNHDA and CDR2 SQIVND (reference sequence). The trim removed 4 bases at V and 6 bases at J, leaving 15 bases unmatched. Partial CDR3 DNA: TGTGCCAGTAGTACGCGTCTTGGCGGGGGAGGGATCAATGAG. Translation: CASSTRLGGGGINE. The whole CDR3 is CASSTRLGGGGINEQFF.

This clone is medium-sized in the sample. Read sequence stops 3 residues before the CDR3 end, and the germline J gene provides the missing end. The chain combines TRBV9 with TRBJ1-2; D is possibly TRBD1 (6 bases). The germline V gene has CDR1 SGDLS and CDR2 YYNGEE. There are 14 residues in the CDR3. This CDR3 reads CASSPPWQGRGYTF. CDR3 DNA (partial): TGTGCCAGCAGCCCCCCGTGGCAGGGGCGAGGC.

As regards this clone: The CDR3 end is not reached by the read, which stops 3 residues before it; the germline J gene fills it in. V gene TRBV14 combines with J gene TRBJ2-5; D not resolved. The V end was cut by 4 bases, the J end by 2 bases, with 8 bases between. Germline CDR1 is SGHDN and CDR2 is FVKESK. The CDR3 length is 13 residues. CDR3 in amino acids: CASSRRRQETQYF. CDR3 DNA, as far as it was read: TGTGCCAGCAGCCGTAGGCGGCAAGAGACC.

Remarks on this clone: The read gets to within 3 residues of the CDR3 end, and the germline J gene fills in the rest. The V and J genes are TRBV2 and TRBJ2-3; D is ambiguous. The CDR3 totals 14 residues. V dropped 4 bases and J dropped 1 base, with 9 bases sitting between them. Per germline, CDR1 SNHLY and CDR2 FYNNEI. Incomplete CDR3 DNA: TGTGCCAGCAGTGTGGGCACGCGCACAGATACG. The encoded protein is CASSVGTRTDT. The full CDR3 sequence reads CASSVGTRTDTQYF.

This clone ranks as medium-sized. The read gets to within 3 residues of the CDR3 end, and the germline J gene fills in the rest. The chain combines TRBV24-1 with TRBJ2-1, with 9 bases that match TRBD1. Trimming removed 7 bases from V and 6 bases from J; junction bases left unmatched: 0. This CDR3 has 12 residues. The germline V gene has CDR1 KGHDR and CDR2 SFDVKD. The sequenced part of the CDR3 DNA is TGTGCCACCAGGACAGGGGGCAATGAG. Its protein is CATRTGGNE. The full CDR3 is CATRTGGNEQFF.

This CDR3 is CASNDRENGYTF. The CDR3 bases that were read are TGTGCCAGTAACGACAGGGAGAATGGC. V is TRBV19 and J is TRBJ1-2; 7 bases fit TRBD1. The DNA ends 3 residues before the CDR3 does, and the rest of the CDR3 is filled in from the germline J gene. With 7 bases clipped from V and 6 bases from J, the junction kept 5 bases outside the gene matches. This CDR3 has 12 residues. Germline CDR1 is LNHDA and CDR2 is SQIVND (reference sequence).

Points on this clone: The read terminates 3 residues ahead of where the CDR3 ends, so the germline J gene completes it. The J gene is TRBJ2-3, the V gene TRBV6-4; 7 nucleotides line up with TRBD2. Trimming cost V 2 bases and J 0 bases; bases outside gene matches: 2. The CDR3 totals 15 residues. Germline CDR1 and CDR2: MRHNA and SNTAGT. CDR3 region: CASSDQAGSTDTQYF. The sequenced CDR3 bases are TGTGCCAGCAGTGACCAAGCGGGAAGCACAGATACG.